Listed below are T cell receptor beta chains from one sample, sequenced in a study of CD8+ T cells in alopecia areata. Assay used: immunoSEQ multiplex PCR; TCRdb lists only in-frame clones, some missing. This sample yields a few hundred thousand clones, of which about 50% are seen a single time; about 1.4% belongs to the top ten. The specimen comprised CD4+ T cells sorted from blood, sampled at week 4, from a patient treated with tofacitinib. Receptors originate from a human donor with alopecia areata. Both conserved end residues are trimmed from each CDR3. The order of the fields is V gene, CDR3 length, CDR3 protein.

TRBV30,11,AWMLDHNSPLH
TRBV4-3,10,ASSQGRNIQY
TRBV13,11,ASSPRGYTEAF
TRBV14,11,ASSLGGRYGYT
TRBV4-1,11,ASSQAGVGEQF
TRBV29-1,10,SVGGGNTEAF
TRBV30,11,AWRLTGRGGYT
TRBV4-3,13,ASSRDRGRGSPLH
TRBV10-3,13,AISEPGSLGEKLF
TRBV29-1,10,SAKRDTGELF
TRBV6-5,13,ASSPQGSANYGYT